Given below is one TCR beta chain in context. Germline V CDR1 and CDR2: LGHNA, YNFKEQ. Trimming left V 0 bases short and J 1 base short, with 9 bases between. The CDR3 runs to 15 residues. The data were obtained in a study of long-term antiretroviral therapy in people with HIV. The assay, immunoSEQ v3.0, was run at survey level. Clones were sequenced by immunoSEQ multiplex PCR, and TCRdb holds only the in-frame ones, with some missing. The data contain 20,000 to 30,000 clones, roughly 85% of them singletons. The rearrangement joins TRBV4-2 to TRBJ1-1; D not certain. This clonotype was obtained from a woman between 40 and 55 years old with HIV. The sample in question was unsorted PBMCs, obtained 1.2 years after starting antiretroviral therapy. CDR3 protein: CASSQEESRNTEAFF. DNA of the CDR3: TGTGCCAGCAGCCAAGAGGAATCCAGGAACACTGAAGCTTTCTTT.